By share, the clone carrying this T cell receptor (beta chain) ranks as medium-sized. The entry originates in a study of T cell repertoires in aging, cancer and after chemotherapy. Across the study: The full dataset contained several million TCR reads.

Trimming took 4 bases from V and 3 from J; bases not matched to a gene: 5. Germline V gene sequence: CDR1 KGHSH, CDR2 LQKENI. This CDR3 is 14 amino acids long. TCR beta rearrangements were amplified from peripheral blood genomic DNA. A mixed TRB-A/B primer pool amplified rearranged TRB by multiplex touch-down PCR. A single record per CDR3 protein comes from TCRdb applying MiXCR to the multiplex PCR reads. Here the sample spans roughly 1,800 distinct CDR3 sequences, roughly 15% being singletons. The gene calls are TRBV18 and TRBJ2-7; 8 nucleotides align to TRBD1. This TCR was sampled from a human donor with a solid tumor. Sequencing input: blood. DNA of the CDR3: TGTGCCAGCTCACTGGCGGGGACAGGCTACGAGCAGTACTTC. Protein product: CASSLAGTGYEQYF.